The T cell receptor beta chain under discussion was sequenced for a study of cytomegalovirus exposure and HLA in healthy donors. General study findings and limits: The Asian-associated ancestry cluster reportedly had fewer N-insertions than the approximately 700-donor mean in a later analysis. High specificity and sensitivity for cytomegalovirus status were reported for the classifier. As immune exposure information, only CMV serostatus was available.

13 Jbeta primers and 60 Vbeta primers were used for the PCR. Only in-frame clones appear in the TCRdb table, and some are missing; sequencing was by immunoSEQ multiplex PCR. The profile shows 200,000 or so clones, roughly 74% of them singletons. Worth noting for this clone: Its antigen remains unknown.

The CDR3 runs to 15 residues. With 1 base clipped from V and 16 bases from J, the junction kept 11 bases outside the gene matches. The germline gives CDR1 SGHTA, CDR2 FQGNSA. At collection, donors were nominally healthy, but unrecorded immune exposures were probable. Sequencing input: PBMCs. The clonotype comes from a woman in her thirties in good health and CMV-seropositive. This chain links TRBV7-2 with TRBJ2-1, with 12 positions matching TRBD2. CDR3 protein: CASSLGSSGGAPSFF. The CDR3 DNA is TGTGCCAGCAGCTTAGGGTCTAGCGGGGGGGCCCCCTCTTTCTTC.